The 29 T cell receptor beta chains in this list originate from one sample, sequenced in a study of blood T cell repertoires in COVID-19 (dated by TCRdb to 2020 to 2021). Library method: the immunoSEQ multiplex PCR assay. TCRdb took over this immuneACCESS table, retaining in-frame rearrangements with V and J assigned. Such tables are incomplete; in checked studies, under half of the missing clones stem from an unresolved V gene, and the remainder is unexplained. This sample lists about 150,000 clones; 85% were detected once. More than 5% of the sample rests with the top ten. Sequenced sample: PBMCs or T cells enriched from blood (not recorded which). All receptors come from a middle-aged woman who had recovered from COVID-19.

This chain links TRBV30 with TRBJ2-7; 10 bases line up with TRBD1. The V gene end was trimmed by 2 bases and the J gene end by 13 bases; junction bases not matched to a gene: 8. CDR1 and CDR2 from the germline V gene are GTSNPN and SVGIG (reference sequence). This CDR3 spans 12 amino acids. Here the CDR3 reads CAWSIYGTGDYF. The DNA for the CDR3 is TGTGCCTGGAGTATATACGGGACAGGGGATTACTTC.

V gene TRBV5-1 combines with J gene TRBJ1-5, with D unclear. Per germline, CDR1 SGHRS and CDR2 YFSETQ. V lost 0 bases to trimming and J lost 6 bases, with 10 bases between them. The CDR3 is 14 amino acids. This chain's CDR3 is CASSLVGGTQPQHF. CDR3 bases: TGCGCCAGCAGCTTGGTAGGCGGTACTCAGCCCCAGCATTTT. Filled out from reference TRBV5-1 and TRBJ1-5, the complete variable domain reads KAGVTQTPRYLIKTRGQQVTLSCSPISGHRSVSWYQQTPGQGLQFLFEYFSETQRNKGNFPGRFSGRQFSNSRSEMNVSTLELGDSALYLCASSLVGGTQPQHFGDGTRLSIL.

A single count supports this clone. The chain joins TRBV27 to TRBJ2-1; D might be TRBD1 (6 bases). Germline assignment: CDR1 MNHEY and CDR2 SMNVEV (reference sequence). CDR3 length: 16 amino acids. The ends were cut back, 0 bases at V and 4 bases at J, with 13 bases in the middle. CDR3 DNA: TGTGCCAGCAGTTTATCGATCCAGGGACAATACAATGAGCAGTTCTTC. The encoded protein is CASSLSIQGQYNEQFF.

The CDR3 here is CASSEGQGGSYEQYF. The CDR3 region has the DNA TGTGCCAGCAGCGAGGGACAGGGTGGCTCCTACGAGCAGTACTTC. The chain is built from TRBV9 and TRBJ2-7; TRBD1 matches at 9 bases. J was trimmed by 0 bases and V by 3 bases; bases with no gene match: 4. CDR3 length: 15 amino acids. Per the germline V gene, CDR1 is SGDLS and CDR2 is YYNGEE.

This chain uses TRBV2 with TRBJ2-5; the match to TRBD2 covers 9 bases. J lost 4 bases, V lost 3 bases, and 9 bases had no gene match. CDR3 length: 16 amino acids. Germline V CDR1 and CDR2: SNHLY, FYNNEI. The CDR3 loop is CASSEAVRGGSETQYF. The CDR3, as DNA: TGTGCCAGCAGTGAGGCTGTGCGGGGGGGCTCAGAGACCCAGTACTTC.

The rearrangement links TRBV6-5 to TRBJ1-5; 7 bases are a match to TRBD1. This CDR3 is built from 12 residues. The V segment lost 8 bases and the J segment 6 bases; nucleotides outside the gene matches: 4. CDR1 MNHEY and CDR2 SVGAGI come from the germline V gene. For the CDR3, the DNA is TGTGCCAGCGGGACAGTAGGTCAGCCCCAGCATTTT. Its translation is CASGTVGQPQHF.

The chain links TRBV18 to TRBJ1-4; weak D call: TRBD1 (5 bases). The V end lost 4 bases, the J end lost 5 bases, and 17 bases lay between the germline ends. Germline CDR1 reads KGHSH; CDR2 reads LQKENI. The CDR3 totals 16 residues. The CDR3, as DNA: TGTGCCAGCTCACTCCACCAGGGTGGGGAAAATGAAAAACTGTTTTTT. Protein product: CASSLHQGGENEKLFF.

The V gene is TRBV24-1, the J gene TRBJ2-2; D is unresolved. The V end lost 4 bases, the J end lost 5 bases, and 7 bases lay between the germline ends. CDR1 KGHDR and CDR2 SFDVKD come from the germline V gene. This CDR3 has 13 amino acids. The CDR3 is CATSETWTGELFF. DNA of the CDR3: TGTGCCACCAGTGAAACATGGACCGGGGAGCTGTTTTTT.

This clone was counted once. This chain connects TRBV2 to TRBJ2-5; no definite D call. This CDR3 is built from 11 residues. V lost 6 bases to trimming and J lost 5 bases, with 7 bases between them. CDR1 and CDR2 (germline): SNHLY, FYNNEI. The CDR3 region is CASRPRETQYF. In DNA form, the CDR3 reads TGTGCCAGCAGGCCTAGGGAGACCCAGTACTTC.

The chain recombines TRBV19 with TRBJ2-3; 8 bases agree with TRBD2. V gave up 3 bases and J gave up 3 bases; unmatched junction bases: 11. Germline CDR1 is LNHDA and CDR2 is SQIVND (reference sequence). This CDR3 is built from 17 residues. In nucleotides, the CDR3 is TGTGCCAGTAGTATGACGGTAGCGGGATATGGGACAGATACGCAGTATTTT. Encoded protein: CASSMTVAGYGTDTQYF. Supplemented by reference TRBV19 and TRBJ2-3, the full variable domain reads DGGITQSPKYLFRKEGQNVTLSCEQNLNHDAMYWYRQDPGQGLRLIYYSQIVNDFQKGDIAEGYSVSREKKESFPLTVTSAQKNPTAFYLCASSMTVAGYGTDTQYFGPGTRLTVL.

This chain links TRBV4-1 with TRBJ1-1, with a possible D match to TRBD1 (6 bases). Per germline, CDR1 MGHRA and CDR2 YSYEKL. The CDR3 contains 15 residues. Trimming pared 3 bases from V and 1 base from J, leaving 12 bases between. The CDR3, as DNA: TGCGCCAGCAGCCAGGGCCTGACAGGGAACACTGAAGCTTTCTTT. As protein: CASSQGLTGNTEAFF.

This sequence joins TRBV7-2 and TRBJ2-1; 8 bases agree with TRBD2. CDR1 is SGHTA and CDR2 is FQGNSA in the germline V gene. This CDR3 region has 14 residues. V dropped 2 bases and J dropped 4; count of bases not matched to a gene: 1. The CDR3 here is CASSLLAGYNEQFF. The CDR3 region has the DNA TGTGCCAGCAGCTTACTAGCGGGTTACAATGAGCAGTTCTTC.

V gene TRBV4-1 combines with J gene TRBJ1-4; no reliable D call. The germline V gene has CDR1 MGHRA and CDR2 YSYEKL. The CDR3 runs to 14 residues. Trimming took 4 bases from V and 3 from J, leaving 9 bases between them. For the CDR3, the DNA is TGCGCCAGCAGCCGGCCGGGAGCTAATGAAAAACTGTTTTTT. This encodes CASSRPGANEKLFF.

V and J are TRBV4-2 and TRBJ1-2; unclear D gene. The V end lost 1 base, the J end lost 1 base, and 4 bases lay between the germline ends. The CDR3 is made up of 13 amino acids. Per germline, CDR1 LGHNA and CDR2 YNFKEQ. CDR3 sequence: CASSQAGNYGYTF. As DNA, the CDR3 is TGTGCCAGCAGCCAAGCGGGTAACTATGGCTACACCTTC.

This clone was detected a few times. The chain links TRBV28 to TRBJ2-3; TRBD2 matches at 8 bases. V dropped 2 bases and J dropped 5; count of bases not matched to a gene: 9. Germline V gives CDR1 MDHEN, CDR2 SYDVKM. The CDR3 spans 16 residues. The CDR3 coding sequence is TGTGCCAGCAGTTTAGAGTTCGGGACTAGACAAGATACGCAGTATTTT. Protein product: CASSLEFGTRQDTQYF.

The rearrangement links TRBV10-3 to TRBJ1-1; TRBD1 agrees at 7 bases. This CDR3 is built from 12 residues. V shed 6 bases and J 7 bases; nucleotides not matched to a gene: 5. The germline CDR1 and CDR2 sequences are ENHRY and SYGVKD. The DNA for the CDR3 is TGTGCCATCAGCGGGACAGAGGGTGAAGCTTTCTTT. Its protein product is CAISGTEGEAFF.

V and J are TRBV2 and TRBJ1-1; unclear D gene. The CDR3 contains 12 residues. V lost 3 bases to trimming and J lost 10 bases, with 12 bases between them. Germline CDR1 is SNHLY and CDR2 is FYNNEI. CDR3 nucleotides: TGTGCCAGCAGTGAGTTCAAGATCGGAGCTTTCTTT. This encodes CASSEFKIGAFF.

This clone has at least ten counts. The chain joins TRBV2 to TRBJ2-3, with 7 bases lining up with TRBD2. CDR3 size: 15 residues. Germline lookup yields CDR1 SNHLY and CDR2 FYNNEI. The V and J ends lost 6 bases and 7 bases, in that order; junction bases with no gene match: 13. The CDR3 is CASSLASGTMNTQYF. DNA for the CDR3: TGTGCCAGCAGCCTGGCTAGCGGTACAATGAATACGCAGTATTTT.

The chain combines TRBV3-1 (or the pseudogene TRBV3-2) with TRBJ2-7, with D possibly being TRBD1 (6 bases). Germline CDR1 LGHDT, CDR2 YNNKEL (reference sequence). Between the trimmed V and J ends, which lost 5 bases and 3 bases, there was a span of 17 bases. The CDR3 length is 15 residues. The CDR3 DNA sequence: TGTGCCAGCAGCGATCCCTTTACAGGGAACTACGAGCAGTACTTC. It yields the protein CASSDPFTGNYEQYF.

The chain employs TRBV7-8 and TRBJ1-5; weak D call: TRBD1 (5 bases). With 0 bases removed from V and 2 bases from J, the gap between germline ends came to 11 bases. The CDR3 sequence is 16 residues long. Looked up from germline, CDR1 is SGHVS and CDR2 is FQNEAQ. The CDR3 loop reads CASSLAQGRGNQPQHF. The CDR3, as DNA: TGTGCCAGCAGCTTAGCGCAGGGTCGTGGCAATCAGCCCCAGCATTTT.

The DNA for the CDR3 is TGTGCCAGCAGCTCTGGAAGACTCCAAGAGACCCAGTACTTC. This codes for CASSSGRLQETQYF. This chain joins TRBV11-1 and TRBJ2-5; D gene unclear. There are 14 residues in the CDR3. Trimming left V 4 bases short and J 1 base short, with 10 bases between. Germline V gene sequence: CDR1 SGHAT, CDR2 FQDESV (reference sequence).

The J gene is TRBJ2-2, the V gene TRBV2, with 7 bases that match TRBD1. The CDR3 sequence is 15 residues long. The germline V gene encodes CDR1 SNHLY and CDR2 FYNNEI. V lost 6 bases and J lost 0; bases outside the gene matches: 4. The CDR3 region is CASSRDSSNTGELFF. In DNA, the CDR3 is TGTGCCAGCAGCAGGGACAGTTCGAACACCGGGGAGCTGTTTTTT.

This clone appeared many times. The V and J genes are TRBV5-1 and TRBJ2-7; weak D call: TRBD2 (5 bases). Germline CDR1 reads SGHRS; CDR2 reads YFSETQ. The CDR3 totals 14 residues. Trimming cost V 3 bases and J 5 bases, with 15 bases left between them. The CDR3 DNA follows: TGCGCCAGCAGCTCCACCGCGGGTTCCGACGAGCAGTACTTC. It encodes CASSSTAGSDEQYF.

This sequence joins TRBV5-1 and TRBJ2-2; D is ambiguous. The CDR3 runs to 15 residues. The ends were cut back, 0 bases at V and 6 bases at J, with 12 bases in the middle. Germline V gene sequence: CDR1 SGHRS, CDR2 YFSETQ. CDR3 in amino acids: CASSLVRSASGELFF. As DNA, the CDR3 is TGCGCCAGCAGCTTGGTTCGCAGTGCATCCGGGGAGCTGTTTTTT. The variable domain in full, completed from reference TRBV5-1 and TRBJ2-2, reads KAGVTQTPRYLIKTRGQQVTLSCSPISGHRSVSWYQQTPGQGLQFLFEYFSETQRNKGNFPGRFSGRQFSNSRSEMNVSTLELGDSALYLCASSLVRSASGELFFGEGSRLTVL.

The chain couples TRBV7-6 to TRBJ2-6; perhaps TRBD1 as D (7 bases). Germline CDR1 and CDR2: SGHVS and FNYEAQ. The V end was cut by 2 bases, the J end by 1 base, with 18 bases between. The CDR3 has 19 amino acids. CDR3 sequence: CASSLTRQGGLSGANVLTF. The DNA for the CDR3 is TGTGCCAGCAGCTTAACGAGGCAGGGGGGCTTGTCTGGGGCCAACGTCCTGACTTTC. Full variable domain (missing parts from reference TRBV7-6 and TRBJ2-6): GAGVSQSPRYKVTKRGQDVALRCDPISGHVSLYWYRQALGQGPEFLTYFNYEAQQDKSGLPNDRFSAERPEGSISTLTIQRTEQRDSAMYRCASSLTRQGGLSGANVLTFGAGSRLTVL.

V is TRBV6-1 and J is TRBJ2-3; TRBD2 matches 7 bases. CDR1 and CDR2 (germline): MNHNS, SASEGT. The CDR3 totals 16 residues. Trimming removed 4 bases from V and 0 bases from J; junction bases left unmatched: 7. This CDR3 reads CASSGFSGRSTDTQYF. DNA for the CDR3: TGTGCCAGCAGTGGCTTTAGCGGGCGGAGCACAGATACGCAGTATTTT.

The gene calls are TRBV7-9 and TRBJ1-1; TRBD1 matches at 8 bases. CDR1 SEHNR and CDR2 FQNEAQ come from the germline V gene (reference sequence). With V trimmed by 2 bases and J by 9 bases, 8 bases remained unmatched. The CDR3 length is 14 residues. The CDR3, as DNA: TGTGCCAGCAGCTTAAGGGCAGGGGGCACGCAAGCTTTCTTT. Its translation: CASSLRAGGTQAFF.

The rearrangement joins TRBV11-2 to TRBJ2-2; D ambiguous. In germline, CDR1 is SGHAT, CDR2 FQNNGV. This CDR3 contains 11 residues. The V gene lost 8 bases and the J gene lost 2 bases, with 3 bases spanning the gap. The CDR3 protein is CASLNTGELFF. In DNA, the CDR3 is TGTGCCAGCCTAAACACCGGGGAGCTGTTTTTT.

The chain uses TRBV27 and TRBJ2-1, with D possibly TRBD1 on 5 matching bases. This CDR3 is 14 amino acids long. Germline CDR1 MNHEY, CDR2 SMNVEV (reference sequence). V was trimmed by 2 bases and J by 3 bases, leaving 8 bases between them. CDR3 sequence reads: CASSLVGDYNEQFF. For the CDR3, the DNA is TGTGCCAGCAGTTTAGTAGGGGACTACAATGAGCAGTTCTTC.